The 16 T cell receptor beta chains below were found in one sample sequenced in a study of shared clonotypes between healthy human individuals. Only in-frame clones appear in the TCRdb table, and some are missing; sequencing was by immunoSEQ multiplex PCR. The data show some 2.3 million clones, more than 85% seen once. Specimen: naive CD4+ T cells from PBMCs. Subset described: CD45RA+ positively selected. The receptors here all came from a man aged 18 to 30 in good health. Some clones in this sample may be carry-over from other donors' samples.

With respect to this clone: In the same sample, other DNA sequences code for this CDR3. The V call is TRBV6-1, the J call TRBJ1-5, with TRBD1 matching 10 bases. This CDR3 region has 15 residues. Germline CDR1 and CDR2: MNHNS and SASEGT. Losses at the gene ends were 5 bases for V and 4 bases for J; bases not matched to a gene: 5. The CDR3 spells CASSRRDRGNQPQHF. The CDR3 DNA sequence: TGTGCCAGCAGTCGCCGGGACAGGGGTAATCAGCCCCAGCATTTT.

The CDR3 spells CASGLAPTAGWLPGELFF. The CDR3 DNA reads as TGTGCTAGTGGTTTGGCCCCTACAGCGGGATGGTTGCCCGGGGAGCTGTTTTTT. The V gene is TRBV12-5, the J gene TRBJ2-2; 7 nucleotides match TRBD2. Unmatched junction bases numbered 14, after V lost 1 base and J lost 6 bases. The germline V gene has CDR1 LGHNT and CDR2 FRNRAP. The CDR3 covers 18 residues.

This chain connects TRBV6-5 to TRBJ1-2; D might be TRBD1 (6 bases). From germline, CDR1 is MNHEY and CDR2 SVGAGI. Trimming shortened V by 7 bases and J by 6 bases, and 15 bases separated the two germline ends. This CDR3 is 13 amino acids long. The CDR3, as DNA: TGTGCCAGCACTCGGGGGGGCCCGAATGGCTACACCTTC. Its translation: CASTRGGPNGYTF.

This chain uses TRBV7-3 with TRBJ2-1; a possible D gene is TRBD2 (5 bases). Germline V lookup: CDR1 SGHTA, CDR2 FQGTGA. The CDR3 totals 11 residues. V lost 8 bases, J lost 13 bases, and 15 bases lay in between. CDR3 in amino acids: CASSEGFRQFF. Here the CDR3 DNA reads TGTGCCAGCTCCGAGGGATTTCGCCAGTTCTTC.

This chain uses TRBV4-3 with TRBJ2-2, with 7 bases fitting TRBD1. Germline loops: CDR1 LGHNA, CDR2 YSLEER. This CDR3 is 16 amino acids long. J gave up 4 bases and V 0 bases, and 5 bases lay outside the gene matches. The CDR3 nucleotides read TGCGCCAGCAGCCAAGAAGGGGGCGTCGGCACCGGGGAGCTGTTTTTT. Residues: CASSQEGGVGTGELFF.

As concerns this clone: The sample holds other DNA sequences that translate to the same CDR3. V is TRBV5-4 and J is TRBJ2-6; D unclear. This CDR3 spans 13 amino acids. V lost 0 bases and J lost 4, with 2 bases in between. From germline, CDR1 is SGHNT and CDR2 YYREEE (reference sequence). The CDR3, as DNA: TGTGCCAGCAGCTTGGCAGGGGCCAACGTCCTGACTTTC. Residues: CASSLAGANVLTF.

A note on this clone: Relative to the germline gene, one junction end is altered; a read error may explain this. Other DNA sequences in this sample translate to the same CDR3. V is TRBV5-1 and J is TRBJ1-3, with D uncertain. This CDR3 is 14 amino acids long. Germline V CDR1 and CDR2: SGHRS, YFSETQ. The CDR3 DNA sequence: TGCGCCAGCAGTTTGGGTCCTTCTGGAAACACCATATATTTT. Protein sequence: CASSLGPSGNTIYF.

In nucleotides, the CDR3 is TGTGCCAGCGAGAGGAATGAAAAACTGTTTTTT. Amino acid sequence: CASERNEKLFF. The chain has TRBV28 and TRBJ1-4, with no clear D. Germline assignment: CDR1 MDHEN and CDR2 SYDVKM. V lost 8 bases to trimming and J lost 5 bases, with 6 bases between them. CDR3 size: 11 residues.

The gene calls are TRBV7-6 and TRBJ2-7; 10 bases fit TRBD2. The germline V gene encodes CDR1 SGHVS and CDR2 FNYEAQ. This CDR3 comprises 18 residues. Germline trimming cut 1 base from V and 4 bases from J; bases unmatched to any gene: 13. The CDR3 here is CASSLDETGASGSYEQYF. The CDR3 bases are TGTGCCAGCAGCTTAGACGAGACAGGGGCTAGCGGGAGTTACGAGCAGTACTTC.

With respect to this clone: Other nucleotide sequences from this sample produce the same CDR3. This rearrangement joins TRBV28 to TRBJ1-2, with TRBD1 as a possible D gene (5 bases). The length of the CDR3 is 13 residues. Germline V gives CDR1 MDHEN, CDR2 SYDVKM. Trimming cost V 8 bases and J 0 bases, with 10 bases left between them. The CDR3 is CASGGPTNYGYTF. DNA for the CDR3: TGTGCCAGCGGGGGTCCGACTAACTATGGCTACACCTTC.

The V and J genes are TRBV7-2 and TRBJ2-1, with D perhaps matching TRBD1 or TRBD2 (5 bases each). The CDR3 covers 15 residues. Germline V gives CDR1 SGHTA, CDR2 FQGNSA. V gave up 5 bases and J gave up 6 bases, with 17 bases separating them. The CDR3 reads CASSRAGTFGNEQFF. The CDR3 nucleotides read TGTGCCAGCAGCCGAGCCGGGACGTTCGGCAATGAGCAGTTCTTC.

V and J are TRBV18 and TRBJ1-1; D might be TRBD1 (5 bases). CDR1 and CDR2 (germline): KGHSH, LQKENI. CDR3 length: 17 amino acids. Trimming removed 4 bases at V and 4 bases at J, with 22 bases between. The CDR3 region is CASSLASGSVGSTEAFF. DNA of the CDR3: TGTGCCAGCTCACTCGCCTCAGGGTCGGTGGGGAGCACTGAAGCTTTCTTT.

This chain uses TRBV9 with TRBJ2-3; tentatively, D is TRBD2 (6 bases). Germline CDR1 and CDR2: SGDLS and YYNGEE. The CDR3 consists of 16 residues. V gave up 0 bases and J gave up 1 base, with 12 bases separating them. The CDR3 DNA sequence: TGTGCCAGCAGCGTAGGTCGGGCTAGCGGCACAGATACGCAGTATTTT. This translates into CASSVGRASGTDTQYF.

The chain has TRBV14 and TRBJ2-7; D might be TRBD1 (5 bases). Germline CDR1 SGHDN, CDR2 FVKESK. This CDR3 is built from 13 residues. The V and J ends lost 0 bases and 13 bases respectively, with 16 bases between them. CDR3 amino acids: CASSQDLGRGLYF. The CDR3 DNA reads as TGTGCCAGCAGCCAAGACCTGGGGCGTGGGCTTTACTTC.

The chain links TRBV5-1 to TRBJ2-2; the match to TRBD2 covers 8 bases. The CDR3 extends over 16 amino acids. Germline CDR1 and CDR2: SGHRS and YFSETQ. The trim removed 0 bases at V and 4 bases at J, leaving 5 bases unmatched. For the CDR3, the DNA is TGCGCCAGCAGCTTGGTGGGAACTAGCGGCACCGGGGAGCTGTTTTTT. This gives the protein CASSLVGTSGTGELFF.

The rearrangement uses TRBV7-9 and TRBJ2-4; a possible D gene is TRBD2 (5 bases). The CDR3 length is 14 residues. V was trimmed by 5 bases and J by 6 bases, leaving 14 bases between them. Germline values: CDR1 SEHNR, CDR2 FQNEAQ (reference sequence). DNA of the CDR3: TGTGCCAGCAGCACATATATTCGGGGAAACATTCAGTACTTC. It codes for CASSTYIRGNIQYF.